Sequencing of this TCR beta chain was carried out in a study of tumour-infiltrating T cells in Burkitt lymphoma. Repertoires were generated with immunoSEQ multiplex PCR, while TCRdb's copy carries only in-frame clones and drops some. Among around 2,200 clones listed, 14% to 15% were seen once. V lost 5 bases to trimming and J lost 8 bases; unmatched junction nucleotides: 9. The CDR3 loop spans 14 amino acids. Germline CDR1 LNHDA, CDR2 SQIVND (reference sequence). This clone was observed a handful of times. Sequenced material: tumor tissue. The receptor was derived from a human donor with Burkitt lymphoma. The chain recombines TRBV19 with TRBJ2-1; TRBD2 matches 7 bases. In DNA form, the CDR3 reads TGTGCCAGTAGTGAAGAGGGAGGGATCGATGAGCAGTTCTTC. The encoded protein is CASSEEGGIDEQFF.